The source of this T cell receptor beta chain is a study of shared clonotypes between healthy human individuals. This CDR3 has 14 residues. V was pared by 5 bases and J by 6 bases, with 17 bases between. Germline assignment: CDR1 MDHEN and CDR2 SYDVKM. Sequencing used immunoSEQ multiplex PCR; TCRdb keeps in-frame clones, though not all of them. The sample has approximately 1,500,000 clones, around 98% seen once. Input material: naive CD4+ T cells sorted from blood. Subset noted: CD45RA+ positively selected. This sequence joins TRBV28 and TRBJ2-7; the D is unclear. This receptor was obtained from a young man in good health. As DNA, the CDR3 is TGTGCCAGCAGTCCTATGACTGGCCTGGGCGAGCAGTACTTC. Its protein product is CASSPMTGLGEQYF.